At least ten counts were recorded for the clone carrying this T cell receptor beta chain. Its antigen is still unknown. This sample was included in a study of response to subunit inactivated influenza vaccine. Study-level findings and limits: The authors proposed limited new T cell recruitment per seasonal influenza vaccination.

TCRdb used MiXCR to reprocess the RT-PCR reads, holding one entry per CDR3 protein. The sample yields under 850,000 distinct CDR3 sequences, approximately 17% seen once. The CDR3 is 12 amino acids. V dropped 7 bases and J dropped 6 bases, with 12 bases sitting between them. CDR1 SQVTM and CDR2 ANQGSEA come from the germline V gene. The chain joins TRBV29-1 to TRBJ2-2; D call uncertain. Source: PBMCs from blood, taken roughly 5 days after vaccination. This TCR was sampled from a man aged 45-65 years who received an inactivated influenza vaccine. The CDR3 is CSGRIEPGELFF. The DNA for the CDR3 is TGCAGCGGCAGAATTGAGCCCGGGGAGCTGTTTTTT.